Described below is a single T cell receptor beta chain sequence and its context. The CDR3 spans 15 residues. V lost 4 bases and J 0 bases, leaving 10 bases between the germline ends. Per germline, CDR1 MDHEN and CDR2 SYDVKM. This entry is derived from a study of blood T cell repertoires in COVID-19. Overall study context: Whether acute or convalescent, the COVID-19 samples came from the United States, Italy and Spain. PBMCs, B-cell-depleted T cells, or T cells provided the cDNA or gDNA that made up the material.

In the authors' workflow: Reference gene primer amplification gave estimated nucleated cell counts. Assay used: immunoSEQ multiplex PCR; TCRdb lists only in-frame clones, some missing. V, J and clone size derive from that table, while D and trimming were established from the DNA sequence. The sample has 400,000 to 550,000 clones; approximately 90% are singletons. This chain connects TRBV28 to TRBJ1-5, with D possibly matching TRBD1 (5 bases). The material sequenced was peripheral blood. The clonotype comes from a woman aged 25 to 39 with acute or convalescent COVID-19. CDR3 sequence reads: CASSYWGDSNQPQHF. CDR3 nucleotide sequence: TGTGCCAGCAGTTATTGGGGGGATAGCAATCAGCCCCAGCATTTT.